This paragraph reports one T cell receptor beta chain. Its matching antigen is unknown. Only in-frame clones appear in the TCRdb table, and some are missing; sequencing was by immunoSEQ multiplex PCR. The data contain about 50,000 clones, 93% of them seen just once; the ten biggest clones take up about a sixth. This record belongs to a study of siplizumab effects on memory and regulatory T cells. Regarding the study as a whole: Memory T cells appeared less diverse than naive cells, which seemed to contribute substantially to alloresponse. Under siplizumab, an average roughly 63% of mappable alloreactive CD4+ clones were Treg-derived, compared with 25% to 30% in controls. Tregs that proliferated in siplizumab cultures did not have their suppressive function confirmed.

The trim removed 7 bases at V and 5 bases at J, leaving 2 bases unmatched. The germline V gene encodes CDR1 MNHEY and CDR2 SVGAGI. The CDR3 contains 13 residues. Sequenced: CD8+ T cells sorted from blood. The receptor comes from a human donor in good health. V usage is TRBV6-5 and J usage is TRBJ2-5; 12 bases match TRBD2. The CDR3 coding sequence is TGTGCCAGCACCCTAGCGGGAGGGGAGACCCAGTACTTC. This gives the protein CASTLAGGETQYF.